This T cell receptor (beta chain) emerged from a study of shared clonotypes between healthy human individuals. For the study at large: A donor's plate count was three for CD4 naive and three for CD4 memory; CD8 naive had two and CD8 memory one.

An approximately 200 ng quantity of DNA, approximately 29,000 T cell genomes, went into the sorted-subset replicate PCRs. The data were produced by immunoSEQ multiplex PCR, yet TCRdb's version contains in-frame clones alone and is incomplete. Seen here are about 2 million clones, about 95% observed once, and the top ten hold around 1.2%. A remark on this clone: Its antigen is undetermined.

Study results and limitations: Several donors showed sharing of about 5.5% of naive CD4 clonotypes. Naive subsets usually exceeded memory subsets in estimated richness.

Terminally differentiated effector memory CD45RA+ cells were excluded from the naive CD8 cells, which were CD45RO-negative and positively selected for CCR7. The CDR3 has 15 residues. V was pared by 1 base and J by 1 base, with 8 bases between. Germline-derived CDR1 and CDR2 are SEHNR and FQNEAQ (reference sequence). J is TRBJ1-5 and V is TRBV7-9; D is undetermined. Sequenced input: naive CD8+ T cells sorted from blood. This clonotype was sampled from a young man in good health. DNA for the CDR3: TGTGCCAGCAGCTTAGGGGTAGTAAGCAATCAGCCCCAGCATTTT. Translation gives CASSLGVVSNQPQHF.